Below, 8 T cell receptor beta chains from the same sample are listed, as sequenced in a study of blood T cell repertoires in COVID-19. Libraries were prepared by immunoSEQ multiplex PCR; TCRdb keeps only in-frame clonotypes and omits some of them. This table holds about 47,000 clones, approximately 84% found once. The sequenced sample was peripheral blood. The receptors were sampled from a man aged 55 to 70 with acute or convalescent COVID-19.

V is TRBV6-5 and J is TRBJ1-6, with 7 bases that match TRBD1. Per germline, CDR1 MNHEY and CDR2 SVGAGI. V shed 6 bases, J shed 5 bases, and the junction held 4 bases outside the gene matches. The CDR3 covers 14 residues. This CDR3 is CASRTGQNNSPLHF. CDR3 DNA: TGTGCCAGCAGGACGGGACAGAATAATTCACCCCTCCACTTT.

Written as DNA, the CDR3 is TGTGCCAGTGGCGGGGACAGTCACATGAACACTGAAGCTTTCTTT. Translation: CASGGDSHMNTEAFF. V and J are TRBV19 and TRBJ1-1, with 7 bases aligning to TRBD1. The CDR3 runs to 15 residues. The V gene's germline CDR1 is LNHDA and CDR2 SQIVND (reference sequence). Trimming removed 8 bases from V and 0 bases from J; junction bases left unmatched: 9.

V gene TRBV29-1 combines with J gene TRBJ1-5; D is unresolved. Per germline, CDR1 SQVTM and CDR2 ANQGSEA. Trimming left V 7 bases short and J 4 bases short, with 11 bases between. The CDR3 has 12 amino acids. The CDR3 loop reads CSASAVNQPQHF. In nucleotides, the CDR3 is TGCAGCGCCTCTGCGGTTAATCAGCCCCAGCATTTT.

This chain joins TRBV9 and TRBJ2-7; 8 bases are shared with TRBD1. The CDR3 covers 15 residues. CDR1 and CDR2 (germline): SGDLS, YYNGEE. V lost 2 bases to trimming and J lost 6 bases; unmatched junction nucleotides: 10. The CDR3, as DNA: TGTGCCAGCAGCGTCTCCGGGACAGGACTGCTCGAGCAGTACTTC. This translates into CASSVSGTGLLEQYF.

In its sample, this clone was seen a few times. V gene TRBV6-5 combines with J gene TRBJ2-1, with D unresolved. There are 12 residues in the CDR3. Trimming removed 5 bases from V and 9 bases from J, with 11 bases in between. CDR1 and CDR2 from the germline V gene are MNHEY and SVGAGI. CDR3 sequence reads: CASSTGLGEQFF. The CDR3 DNA reads as TGTGCCAGCAGTACTGGGCTCGGTGAGCAGTTCTTC.

The rearrangement uses TRBV13 and TRBJ1-1, with D possibly being TRBD1 (5 bases). The CDR3 sequence is 15 residues long. In germline, CDR1 is PRHDT, CDR2 FYEKMQ (reference sequence). Trimming took off 3 bases at V and 0 bases at J, with 11 bases between the two ends. DNA for the CDR3: TGTGCCAGCAGCTTGGGCAGGGTCATGAACACTGAAGCTTTCTTT. Encoded protein: CASSLGRVMNTEAFF.

This chain links TRBV5-4 with TRBJ1-6, with a tentative D call TRBD1 (5 bases). Germline V lookup: CDR1 SGHNT, CDR2 YYREEE (reference sequence). The CDR3 loop spans 14 amino acids. The germline V and J ends were trimmed by 5 bases and 9 bases, with 15 bases remaining between them. CDR3 amino acids: CASRRDSRGSPLHF. CDR3 nucleotides: TGTGCCAGCAGACGGGACTCGAGGGGTTCACCCCTCCACTTT.

The genes are TRBV2 and TRBJ2-3, with D perhaps TRBD2 (6 bases). V lost 6 bases to trimming and J lost 4 bases, with 20 bases between them. Germline loops: CDR1 SNHLY, CDR2 FYNNEI. CDR3 length equals 16 residues. CDR3 nucleotides: TGTGCCAGCAGCGAACCACTAGCAGGGCGGCCAGATACGCAGTATTTT. Its translation: CASSEPLAGRPDTQYF.